The 20 T cell receptor beta chains presented below share a single source sample, sequenced in a study of shared clonotypes between healthy human individuals. Naivety among CD8 cells was defined by CD45RO negativity and positive CCR7 selection, thereby excluding terminally differentiated effector memory CD45RA+ cells. TCRdb keeps only in-frame clones here, not all; method: immunoSEQ multiplex PCR. In the table there are about 2.1 million clones, approximately 92% of which are singletons. Sequenced material: naive CD8+ T cells from PBMCs. Receptors originate from a man younger than 35 in good health. Some clones in this sample may be carry-over from other donors' samples.

Worth noting for this clone: Other nucleotide sequences in the sample specify the same CDR3. The J gene is TRBJ2-1, the V gene TRBV9, with D maybe TRBD1 (7 bases). Germline CDR1 and CDR2: SGDLS and YYNGEE. Trimming shortened V by 2 bases and J by 7 bases, and 10 bases separated the two germline ends. The CDR3 length is 13 residues. CDR3 sequence: CASSVPGGNEQFF. Here the CDR3 DNA reads TGTGCCAGCAGCGTTCCAGGGGGGAATGAGCAGTTCTTC.

This rearrangement joins TRBV27 to TRBJ1-2; TRBD1 is a possible D gene (6 bases). The CDR3 is 13 residues long. V lost 4 bases and J lost 3, with 9 bases in between. Germline V gene data show CDR1 as MNHEY and CDR2 as SMNVEV (reference sequence). The CDR3 bases are TGTGCCAGCAGTTCGGACAGTCACTATGGCTACACCTTC. Residues: CASSSDSHYGYTF.

The chain combines TRBV7-8 with TRBJ1-2; tentative D call: TRBD1 (6 bases). Germline CDR1 reads SGHVS; CDR2 reads FQNEAQ. Trimming stripped 0 bases from V and 5 bases from J, with 16 bases between. CDR3 length equals 16 residues. CDR3 sequence reads: CASSLAQGGGWYGYTF. In DNA form, the CDR3 reads TGTGCCAGCAGCTTAGCCCAAGGAGGGGGATGGTATGGCTACACCTTC.

The V call is TRBV29-1, the J call TRBJ2-5; D may be TRBD1 (5 bases). CDR1 and CDR2 (germline): SQVTM, ANQGSEA. Trimming took 4 bases from V and 4 from J, leaving 13 bases between them. This CDR3 has 13 amino acids. CDR3 sequence reads: CSVVLHRPETQYF. The DNA for the CDR3 is TGCAGCGTTGTCCTCCACAGGCCAGAGACCCAGTACTTC.

This clone was detected only a few times. The junction departs from germline at one end; a sequencing error may be responsible. This chain links TRBV20-1 with TRBJ1-1; D remains unclear. The germline CDR1 and CDR2 sequences are DFQATT and SNEGSKA (reference sequence). This CDR3 has 9 residues. The CDR3 loop is CSASVGWAF. The CDR3 DNA reads as TGCAGTGCTAGTGTTGGGTGGGCCTTT.

The rearrangement uses TRBV7-9 and TRBJ2-1; D gene uncertain. The germline gives CDR1 SEHNR, CDR2 FQNEAQ (reference sequence). CDR3 size: 16 residues. V lost 7 bases to trimming and J lost 2 bases, with 18 bases between them. As DNA, the CDR3 is TGTGCCAGCATCGAAGGCGCCCCCAGCACCTACAATGAGCAGTTCTTC. Amino acids: CASIEGAPSTYNEQFF.

V gene TRBV9 combines with J gene TRBJ1-2; no firm D call. V lost 7 bases to trimming and J lost 2 bases, with 9 bases between them. Germline CDR1 and CDR2: SGDLS and YYNGEE. CDR3 size: 12 residues. The CDR3 reads CASEAANYGYTF. The CDR3 DNA is TGTGCCAGCGAGGCGGCAAACTATGGCTACACCTTC.

The rearrangement links TRBV7-9 to TRBJ1-2; 7 positions agree with TRBD1. The germline V gene has CDR1 SEHNR and CDR2 FQNEAQ (reference sequence). There are 17 residues in the CDR3. The V and J ends lost 3 bases and 2 bases, in that order; junction bases with no gene match: 12. DNA for the CDR3: TGTGCCAGCAGCTTGGGCCTCAGGGGGGTGTCGAACTATGGCTACACCTTC. This translates into CASSLGLRGVSNYGYTF.

The chain carries TRBV5-1 and TRBJ2-7; no clear D gene. Germline V gene data show CDR1 as SGHRS and CDR2 as YFSETQ. The CDR3 consists of 13 residues. Trimming removed 0 bases from V and 3 bases from J, with 7 bases in between. CDR3 sequence (DNA): TGCGCCAGCAGCTTGGTATCAAACTACGAGCAGTACTTC. Its protein is CASSLVSNYEQYF. The variable domain in full, with the rest retrieved from reference TRBV5-1 and TRBJ2-7, is KAGVTQTPRYLIKTRGQQVTLSCSPISGHRSVSWYQQTPGQGLQFLFEYFSETQRNKGNFPGRFSGRQFSNSRSEMNVSTLELGDSALYLCASSLVSNYEQYFGPGTRLTVT.

The chain links TRBV9 to TRBJ1-1; D gene uncertain. There are 15 residues in the CDR3. Germline lookup yields CDR1 SGDLS and CDR2 YYNGEE. V lost 0 bases and J lost 1, with 10 bases in between. The CDR3 DNA reads TGTGCCAGCAGCGTAGTCAAAGACCCGAACACTGAAGCTTTCTTT. This gives the protein CASSVVKDPNTEAFF.

The CDR3 nucleotides read TGTGCCAGCAGTGCTCGGACGGAAATCTACAATGAGCAGTTCTTC. Translated: CASSARTEIYNEQFF. The rearrangement joins TRBV25-1 to TRBJ2-1; D is uncertain. The length of the CDR3 is 15 residues. The V and J ends lost 4 bases and 3 bases respectively, with 13 bases between them. Germline CDR1 and CDR2: MGHDK and SYGVNS.

The gene calls are TRBV14 and TRBJ2-7; D unresolved. V was shortened by 1 base and J by 9 bases, with 7 bases between the two germline ends. The CDR3 is 11 residues long. Germline values: CDR1 SGHDN, CDR2 FVKESK. CDR3 bases: TGTGCCAGCAGCCAAGGACAAAGGCAGTACTTC. Protein: CASSQGQRQYF.

This clone has more than one count but fewer than ten. The genes are TRBV7-9 and TRBJ1-2; D unresolved. CDR3 size: 14 residues. V lost 6 bases and J lost 4, with 15 bases in between. From germline, CDR1 is SEHNR and CDR2 FQNEAQ (reference sequence). The CDR3 sequence is CASSKDSGPYGYTF. The CDR3, as DNA: TGTGCCAGCAGTAAAGACTCAGGCCCCTATGGCTACACCTTC. Complete variable domain (other parts from reference TRBV7-9 and TRBJ1-2): DTGVSQNPRHKITKRGQNVTFRCDPISEHNRLYWYRQTLGQGPEFLTYFQNEAQLEKSRLLSDRFSAERPKGSFSTLEIQRTEQGDSAMYLCASSKDSGPYGYTFGSGTRLTVV.

The chain combines TRBV2 with TRBJ2-5, with 7 bases matching TRBD1. The CDR3 extends over 15 amino acids. V shed 6 bases, J shed 5 bases, and the junction held 12 bases outside the gene matches. Germline CDR1 and CDR2: SNHLY and FYNNEI. The CDR3 loop reads CASRPQGPGLETQYF. The CDR3 bases are TGTGCCAGCAGACCACAGGGGCCCGGTTTGGAGACCCAGTACTTC.

V gene TRBV7-9 combines with J gene TRBJ2-5; the D gene could be TRBD1 or TRBD2 (5 bases each). The length of the CDR3 is 15 residues. In germline, CDR1 is SEHNR, CDR2 FQNEAQ (reference sequence). Trimming removed 4 bases at V and 7 bases at J, with 19 bases between. This CDR3 reads CASSSGTPADRTQYF. The CDR3 DNA sequence: TGTGCCAGCAGCTCCGGGACGCCTGCGGACCGGACCCAGTACTTC.

The J gene is TRBJ2-3, the V gene TRBV15; D might be TRBD2 (6 bases). CDR3 length: 16 amino acids. Germline CDR1 reads LNHNV; CDR2 reads YYDKDF (reference sequence). Trimming removed 1 base from V and 1 base from J, with 12 bases in between. The CDR3 sequence: CATSRVGGGGTDTQYF. In DNA form, the CDR3 reads TGTGCCACCAGCAGAGTTGGAGGAGGGGGCACAGATACGCAGTATTTT.

The V and J genes are TRBV11-2 and TRBJ2-5, with a weak D call TRBD1 (5 bases). Per germline, CDR1 SGHAT and CDR2 FQNNGV. The ends were cut back, 0 bases at V and 5 bases at J, with 22 bases in the middle. The CDR3 is 18 amino acids. CDR3 nucleotides: TGTGCCAGCAGCTTAGATCCTGGATGGACACCCCTGGGGGAGACCCAGTACTTC. This gives the protein CASSLDPGWTPLGETQYF.

The chain links TRBV28 to TRBJ2-5; no clear D gene. The CDR3 runs to 14 residues. Trimming took 7 bases from V and 3 from J, leaving 15 bases between them. CDR1 is MDHEN, CDR2 SYDVKM, per germline. CDR3 bases: TGTGCCAGCACCCTCCGTCCGGACGAAGAGACCCAGTACTTC. Amino acid sequence: CASTLRPDEETQYF.

This chain uses TRBV28 with TRBJ2-2; D ambiguous. V gave up 6 bases and J gave up 4 bases, with 15 bases separating them. Germline values: CDR1 MDHEN, CDR2 SYDVKM. The CDR3 extends over 15 amino acids. In DNA form, the CDR3 reads TGTGCCAGCAGGGCTGGCACAGAAGGCACCGGGGAGCTGTTTTTT. Translated, it gives CASRAGTEGTGELFF. The full variable domain, completed using reference TRBV28 and TRBJ2-2, is DVKVTQSSRYLVKRTGEKVFLECVQDMDHENMFWYRQDPGLGLRLIYFSYDVKMKEKGDIPEGYSVSREKKERFSLILESASTNQTSMYLCASRAGTEGTGELFFGEGSRLTVL.

This chain connects TRBV9 to TRBJ1-2, with TRBD1 identical over 7 bases. The V gene's germline CDR1 is SGDLS and CDR2 YYNGEE. The V gene end was trimmed by 3 bases and the J gene end by 6 bases; junction bases not matched to a gene: 8. The CDR3 is 14 residues long. The chain's CDR3 is CASSGRQGLDGYTF. As DNA, the CDR3 is TGTGCCAGCAGCGGGAGACAGGGTCTGGATGGCTACACCTTC.